The 5 T cell receptor beta chains below come from one sample, sequenced in a study of PD-L1 blockade in urothelial cancer. This table comes from immunoSEQ multiplex PCR, and its TCRdb copy is limited to in-frame clones, with some not included. The profile covers about 35,000 clones, with approximately 40% appearing a single time and about 8.9% taken by the ten largest. Sequenced here: tumor tissue, sampled before atezolizumab (anti-PD-L1) treatment. These receptors were obtained from a man aged 60 to 75 with urothelial cancer.

V is TRBV14 and J is TRBJ2-5, with TRBD1 identical over 10 bases. The CDR3 is 16 residues long. Germline CDR1 is SGHDN and CDR2 is FVKESK. With 4 bases clipped from V and 2 bases from J, the junction kept 7 bases outside the gene matches. The CDR3 sequence: CASSLRDRGHQETQYF. The CDR3 region has the DNA TGTGCCAGCAGCCTCCGGGACAGGGGTCATCAAGAGACCCAGTACTTC.

The chain carries TRBV15 and TRBJ1-1; D might be TRBD1 (5 bases). The CDR3 covers 15 residues. The germline V gene has CDR1 LNHNV and CDR2 YYDKDF (reference sequence). Trimming left V 1 base short and J 2 bases short, with 11 bases between. Written as DNA, the CDR3 is TGTGCCACCAGCAGAGGGGGCGGACTAAACACTGAAGCTTTCTTT. Its protein is CATSRGGGLNTEAFF.

The chain has TRBV18 and TRBJ1-1; D gene unclear. The germline CDR1 and CDR2 sequences are KGHSH and LQKENI. The V end was cut by 6 bases, the J end by 3 bases, with 11 bases between. The CDR3 has 13 residues. CDR3 sequence: CASSLGVYTEAFF. CDR3 DNA sequence: TGTGCCAGCTCGCTCGGGGTCTACACTGAAGCTTTCTTT.

This clone was counted between two and nine times. V is TRBV11-3 and J is TRBJ1-1; possible D gene TRBD1, 5 bases. CDR3 length: 16 amino acids. From germline, CDR1 is SGHNT and CDR2 YENEEA. Trimming took off 2 bases at V and 3 bases at J, with 16 bases between the two ends. The CDR3 region has the DNA TGTGCCAGCAGCTTACAGGGAAGGTGGGTATACACTGAAGCTTTCTTT. Translated: CASSLQGRWVYTEAFF.

This clone has more than one count but fewer than ten. The rearrangement joins TRBV10-2 to TRBJ2-3; 13 bases agree with TRBD2. Germline loops: CDR1 WSHSY, CDR2 SAAADI. V trimming: 7 bases; J trimming: 5 bases; junction bases outside the gene matches: 6. The CDR3 totals 15 residues. CDR3 DNA sequence: TGCGCCAGCACCGAGGGACTAGCGGGAAGAGATACGCAGTATTTT. Translation gives CASTEGLAGRDTQYF.